Shown below are 26 T cell receptor beta chains from a single sample sequenced in a study of a mutant IDH1 vaccine in newly diagnosed glioma. Time point specified: week 35, safety follow-up. Doses of 300 ug of mutant IDH1 20-mer peptide were given with topical imiquimod. The antigens for these receptors are not known. Profiled with immunoSEQ multiplex PCR; TCRdb holds only in-frame clones, not every one. The repertoire consists of tens of thousands of clones, with around 81% occurring once and the leading ten covering about 4.9%. The sample was PBMCs, taken from a glioma patient whose treatment included an IDH1 peptide vaccine. The receptors originated from a man aged 40-49 years with glioma.

The V and J genes are TRBV10-3 and TRBJ1-5; 12 bases are shared with TRBD1. Germline loops: CDR1 ENHRY, CDR2 SYGVKD. V shed 3 bases, J shed 7 bases, and the junction held 7 bases outside the gene matches. The CDR3 runs to 16 residues. CDR3 loop: CAISEGGQGARQPQHF. For the CDR3, the DNA is TGTGCCATCAGTGAAGGGGGACAGGGGGCGCGGCAGCCCCAGCATTTT.

V and J are TRBV5-4 and TRBJ2-7; 7 bases map to TRBD1. The CDR3 covers 13 residues. Per the germline V gene, CDR1 is SGHNT and CDR2 is YYREEE (reference sequence). Losses at the gene ends were 2 bases for V and 7 bases for J; bases not matched to a gene: 6. The CDR3 region has the DNA TGTGCCAGCAGCTTAGGGACAGCGGAAGAGCAGTACTTC. As protein: CASSLGTAEEQYF. Full variable domain (remainder filled in from reference TRBV5-4 and TRBJ2-7): ETGVTQSPTHLIKTRGQQVTLRCSSQSGHNTVSWYQQALGQGPQFIFQYYREEENGRGNFPPRFSGLQFPNYSSELNVNALELDDSALYLCASSLGTAEEQYFGPGTRLTVT.

The V gene is TRBV6-6, the J gene TRBJ2-2; D is ambiguous. The CDR3 totals 12 residues. CDR1 is MNHNY and CDR2 is SVGAGI in the germline V gene (reference sequence). V lost 6 bases, J lost 1 base, and 3 bases lay in between. The chain's CDR3 is CASRQNTGELFF. CDR3 nucleotide sequence: TGTGCCAGCAGACAGAACACCGGGGAGCTGTTTTTT.

This sequence joins TRBV7-6 and TRBJ2-2; D is uncertain. V was cut by 5 bases and J by 0 bases, with 10 bases left in between. Germline CDR1 reads SGHVS; CDR2 reads FNYEAQ. This CDR3 contains 15 residues. The CDR3 reads CASSPRTTNTGELFF. The CDR3 nucleotides read TGTGCCAGCAGCCCCCGGACGACGAACACCGGGGAGCTGTTTTTT. The whole variable domain, filled in from reference TRBV7-6 and TRBJ2-2, reads GAGVSQSPRYKVTKRGQDVALRCDPISGHVSLYWYRQALGQGPEFLTYFNYEAQQDKSGLPNDRFSAERPEGSISTLTIQRTEQRDSAMYRCASSPRTTNTGELFFGEGSRLTVL.

Remarks on this clone: One junction end does not reproduce the germline sequence, and a read error may be involved. This chain connects TRBV7-7 to TRBJ2-5; 7 positions match TRBD1. Germline-derived CDR1 and CDR2 are SSHAT and FNYEAQ (reference sequence). This CDR3 region has 17 residues. The CDR3 bases are TGTGCTAGCAGCTTCGGGCTTGGGACAGCAATTCAAGAGACCCAGTACTTC. Translating gives CASSFGLGTAIQETQYF.

The count of this clone is one. The V gene is TRBV5-5, the J gene TRBJ1-1; D possibly corresponds to TRBD1 (5 bases). Germline V gene sequence: CDR1 SGHKS, CDR2 YYEKEE (reference sequence). This CDR3 region has 15 residues. The V and J ends lost 0 bases and 4 bases respectively, with 13 bases between them. This CDR3 is CASSLAGAPGTEAFF. CDR3 bases: TGTGCCAGCAGCTTGGCTGGGGCCCCGGGCACTGAAGCTTTCTTT.

V gene TRBV19 combines with J gene TRBJ1-1; no definite D call. Trimming cost V 5 bases and J 4 bases, with 11 bases left between them. The length of the CDR3 is 13 residues. CDR1 and CDR2 (germline): LNHDA, SQIVND (reference sequence). The CDR3 DNA reads TGTGCCAGTAGTCTATCCACTGGCACTGAAGCTTTCTTT. Translation: CASSLSTGTEAFF. The full variable domain, with the rest looked up from reference TRBV19 and TRBJ1-1, is DGGITQSPKYLFRKEGQNVTLSCEQNLNHDAMYWYRQDPGQGLRLIYYSQIVNDFQKGDIAEGYSVSREKKESFPLTVTSAQKNPTAFYLCASSLSTGTEAFFGQGTRLTVV.

The rearrangement links TRBV5-6 to TRBJ2-3; no clear D. Germline CDR1 reads SGHDT; CDR2 reads YYEEEE. Deletions cut 4 bases from V and 0 bases from J, with 9 bases between. The CDR3 is 14 amino acids. The CDR3 DNA reads as TGTGCCAGCAGCCGCCCAGGCAGCACAGATACGCAGTATTTT. Translated, it gives CASSRPGSTDTQYF.

The V gene is TRBV10-1, the J gene TRBJ2-7; 12 positions agree with TRBD2. Trimming removed 6 bases from V and 7 bases from J; junction bases left unmatched: 4. Germline V gene sequence: CDR1 WNHNN, CDR2 SYGVQD (reference sequence). The CDR3 extends over 13 amino acids. The CDR3 DNA reads as TGCGCCAGCAGGGGACTAGCGGGCGAAGAGCAGTACTTC. Its translation: CASRGLAGEEQYF.

The gene calls are TRBV5-6 and TRBJ1-3; possibly TRBD1 for D (5 bases). Trimming left V 1 base short and J 0 bases short, with 8 bases between. The CDR3 is made up of 15 amino acids. Per the germline V gene, CDR1 is SGHDT and CDR2 is YYEEEE. The CDR3 loop reads CASSLWGGSGNTIYF. The CDR3 DNA is TGTGCCAGCAGCTTGTGGGGGGGCTCTGGAAACACCATATATTTT.

The V gene is TRBV19, the J gene TRBJ2-5; the match to TRBD1 covers 11 bases. This CDR3 region has 14 residues. In germline, CDR1 is LNHDA, CDR2 SQIVND (reference sequence). V shed 10 bases and J 2 bases; nucleotides not matched to a gene: 6. The CDR3: CATRRDRGQETQYF. CDR3 nucleotide sequence: TGTGCCACCAGAAGGGACAGGGGGCAAGAGACCCAGTACTTC.

This rearrangement joins TRBV2 to TRBJ2-3; D possibly corresponds to TRBD2 (7 bases). Germline V gene lookup returns CDR1 SNHLY and CDR2 FYNNEI. V lost 7 bases and J lost 2, with 16 bases in between. This CDR3 is built from 15 residues. The CDR3 DNA sequence: TGTGCCAGCATTCGGGCGGGGGCAAACACAGATACGCAGTATTTT. Amino acids: CASIRAGANTDTQYF.

The chain uses TRBV2 and TRBJ2-5; 13 nucleotides line up with TRBD2. This CDR3 is 14 amino acids long. Germline CDR1 reads SNHLY; CDR2 reads FYNNEI. With 10 bases clipped from V and 5 bases from J, the junction kept 7 bases outside the gene matches. In nucleotides, the CDR3 is TGTGCCACCAAGGGGACTAGCGGGACGGAGACCCAGTACTTC. Protein product: CATKGTSGTETQYF.

This sequence joins TRBV5-8 and TRBJ1-5; perhaps TRBD1 as D (5 bases). CDR1 is SGHTS, CDR2 YDEGEE, per germline. V shed 4 bases and J shed 4 bases, with 12 bases lying between them. CDR3 length: 14 residues. The CDR3 DNA sequence: TGTGCCAGCAGCATCGAGGGGCATAATCAGCCCCAGCATTTT. It yields the protein CASSIEGHNQPQHF.

The sample holds a few counts of this clone. The gene calls are TRBV18 and TRBJ1-1; 7 bases align to TRBD1. Germline values: CDR1 KGHSH, CDR2 LQKENI. This CDR3 has 17 amino acids. J was trimmed by 1 base and V by 2 bases; bases with no gene match: 10. CDR3 nucleotide sequence: TGTGCCAGCTCACCAGCGACAGGGCGTATCGGGAACACTGAAGCTTTCTTT. Amino acid sequence: CASSPATGRIGNTEAFF.

The CDR3 DNA reads as TGTGCCAGCAGCCTTACGAGACAGGGCTACGAGCAGTACTTC. It specifies CASSLTRQGYEQYF. The chain links TRBV6-1 to TRBJ2-7, with 7 bases lining up with TRBD1. Trimming took 6 bases from V and 3 from J; bases not matched to a gene: 8. There are 14 residues in the CDR3. The germline CDR1 and CDR2 sequences are MNHNS and SASEGT.

CDR3 bases: TGCAGCGTTGAAATACTAGCGGGAGTTCGGGAGACCCAGTACTTC. The encoded protein is CSVEILAGVRETQYF. V usage is TRBV29-1 and J usage is TRBJ2-5; 11 bases agree with TRBD2. Germline lookup yields CDR1 SQVTM and CDR2 ANQGSEA. This CDR3 is built from 15 residues. V was clipped by 2 bases and J by 5 bases; unmatched bases: 7.

The rearrangement links TRBV6-5 to TRBJ1-1; TRBD1 matches 7 bases. Germline assignment: CDR1 MNHEY and CDR2 SVGAGI. This CDR3 contains 14 residues. Trimming took 2 bases from V and 1 from J; bases not matched to a gene: 1. CDR3 in DNA: TGTGCCAGCAGTTACAGGGGGCAGAACACTGAAGCTTTCTTT. This translates into CASSYRGQNTEAFF.

The rearrangement links TRBV13 to TRBJ1-2, with D perhaps matching TRBD1 (6 bases). Trimming shortened V by 0 bases and J by 4 bases, and 12 bases separated the two germline ends. The CDR3 contains 15 residues. The V gene's germline CDR1 is PRHDT and CDR2 FYEKMQ (reference sequence). The CDR3 DNA follows: TGTGCCAGCAGCTTAGGGGCAGGGGTTTCCTATGGCTACACCTTC. Its protein is CASSLGAGVSYGYTF. Full variable domain (remainder filled in from reference TRBV13 and TRBJ1-2): AAGVIQSPRHLIKEKRETATLKCYPIPRHDTVYWYQQGPGQDPQFLISFYEKMQSDKGSIPDRFSAQQFSDYHSELNMSSLELGDSALYFCASSLGAGVSYGYTFGSGTRLTVV.

The J gene is TRBJ1-3, the V gene TRBV28; D not resolved. Germline CDR1 reads MDHEN; CDR2 reads SYDVKM. V lost 3 bases and J lost 10, with 10 bases in between. The CDR3 runs to 12 residues. In DNA form, the CDR3 reads TGTGCCAGCAGTTTTTCCCCCCTAACCATATATTTT. Protein product: CASSFSPLTIYF.

As regards this clone: This same CDR3 is encoded by further DNA sequences in the sample. V and J are TRBV30 and TRBJ2-6, with D unclear. Germline lookup yields CDR1 GTSNPN and CDR2 SVGIG (reference sequence). The CDR3 runs 15 residues. V lost 0 bases to trimming and J lost 1 base, with 7 bases between them. This chain's CDR3 is CAWSVGGSGANVLTF. DNA of the CDR3: TGTGCCTGGAGTGTGGGTGGGTCTGGGGCCAACGTCCTGACTTTC.

A few counts support this clone. The chain combines TRBV11-2 with TRBJ1-1; D call uncertain. This CDR3 region has 14 residues. Trimming left V 0 bases short and J 1 base short, with 6 bases between. Germline V gene data show CDR1 as SGHAT and CDR2 as FQNNGV. CDR3 residues: CASSLDGGNTEAFF. CDR3 bases: TGTGCCAGCAGCTTAGACGGCGGGAACACTGAAGCTTTCTTT.

The J gene is TRBJ2-3, the V gene TRBV19; 9 positions match TRBD1. The CDR3 is made up of 14 amino acids. The germline gives CDR1 LNHDA, CDR2 SQIVND (reference sequence). Trimming took 5 bases from V and 6 from J; bases not matched to a gene: 6. In DNA form, the CDR3 reads TGTGCCAGTAGTGTACAGGGGGCCTCGGATACGCAGTATTTT. Translation: CASSVQGASDTQYF. Complete variable domain (other parts from reference TRBV19 and TRBJ2-3): DGGITQSPKYLFRKEGQNVTLSCEQNLNHDAMYWYRQDPGQGLRLIYYSQIVNDFQKGDIAEGYSVSREKKESFPLTVTSAQKNPTAFYLCASSVQGASDTQYFGPGTRLTVL.

This chain links TRBV20-1 with TRBJ1-4; D not resolved. Germline V lookup: CDR1 DFQATT, CDR2 SNEGSKA (reference sequence). This CDR3 is 11 amino acids long. Trimming removed 4 bases at V and 10 bases at J, with 10 bases between. CDR3 bases: TGCAGTGCTACACCTAACGGAAAACTGTTTTTT. Its translation is CSATPNGKLFF.

V gene TRBV10-3 combines with J gene TRBJ2-1; D might be TRBD1 or TRBD2, each matching 5 bases. V lost 2 bases and J lost 5, with 16 bases in between. Germline CDR1 reads ENHRY; CDR2 reads SYGVKD. This CDR3 comprises 16 residues. The CDR3: CAISEARGRLDNEQFF. CDR3 DNA sequence: TGTGCCATCAGTGAGGCGAGGGGTAGGCTCGACAATGAGCAGTTCTTC.

This clone was seen only a few times. V and J are TRBV16 and TRBJ1-1, with 7 bases aligning to TRBD1. Germline CDR1 is KGHSY and CDR2 is FQNENV. This CDR3 has 12 residues. V gave up 2 bases and J gave up 10 bases; unmatched junction bases: 4. CDR3 protein: CASSQRGRAAFF. In DNA form, the CDR3 reads TGTGCCAGCAGCCAAAGGGGGCGCGCAGCTTTCTTT. Full variable domain (remainder filled in from reference TRBV16 and TRBJ1-1): GEEVAQTPKHLVRGEGQKAKLYCAPIKGHSYVFWYQQVLKNEFKFLISFQNENVFDETGMPKERFSAKCLPNSPCSLEIQATKLEDSAVYFCASSQRGRAAFFGQGTRLTVV.